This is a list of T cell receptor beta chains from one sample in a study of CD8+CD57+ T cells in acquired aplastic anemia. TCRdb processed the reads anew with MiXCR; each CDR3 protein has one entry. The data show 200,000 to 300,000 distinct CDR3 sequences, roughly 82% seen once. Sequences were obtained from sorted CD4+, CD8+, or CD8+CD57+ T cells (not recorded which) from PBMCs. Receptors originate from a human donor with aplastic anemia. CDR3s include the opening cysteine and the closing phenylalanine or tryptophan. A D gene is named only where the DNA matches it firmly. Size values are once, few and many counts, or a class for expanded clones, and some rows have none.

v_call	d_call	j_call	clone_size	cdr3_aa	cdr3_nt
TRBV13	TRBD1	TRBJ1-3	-	CASSADRGPGNTIYF	TGTGCCAGCAGCGCGGACAGGGGGCCTGGAAACACCATATATTTT
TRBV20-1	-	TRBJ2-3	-	CSALPGFSTDTQYF	TGCAGTGCTCTCCCTGGTTTTAGCACAGATACGCAGTATTTT
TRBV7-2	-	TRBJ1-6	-	CASSLGGGAYYSHLHF	TGTGCCAGCAGCTTGGGGGGGGGCGCCTATTATTCACACCTCCACTTT
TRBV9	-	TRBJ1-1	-	CASSSRTESEAFF	TGTGCCAGCAGCTCCAGGACAGAGAGTGAAGCTTTTTTT
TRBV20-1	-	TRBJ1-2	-	CSARTPGADYGYTF	TGCAGTGCTAGAACCCCAGGGGCAGACTATGGCTACACCTTC
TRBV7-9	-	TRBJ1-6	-	CASSLAGSCGTNPLHF	TGTGCCAGCAGCTTGGCGGGTAGCTGCGGTACTAACCCCCTCCACTTT
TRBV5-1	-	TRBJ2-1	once	CASSLEQVYNEQFF	TGCGCCAGCAGCTTGGAACAAGTCTACAATGAGCAGTTCTTC
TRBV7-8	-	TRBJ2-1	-	CASSLARSPDTQDQFF	TGTGCCAGCAGCTTAGCGAGAAGTCCCGATACGCAGGATCAGTTCTTC
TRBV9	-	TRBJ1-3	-	CASSVGGRTGNTIYF	TGTGCCAGCAGCGTGGGGGGCCGGACTGGAAACACCATATATTTT
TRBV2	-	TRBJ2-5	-	CASGYRGKETQYF	TGTGCCAGCGGTTACCGAGGCAAAGAGACCCAGTACTTT
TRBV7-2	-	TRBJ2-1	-	CASSDGYEQYVGQFF	-
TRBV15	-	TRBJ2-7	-	CATSRVNEQYAQYF	TGTGCCACCAGCAGAGTCAACGAGCAATACGCCCAGTACTTC
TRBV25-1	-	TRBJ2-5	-	CASSEMQGLETQYF	TGTGCCAGCAGTGAGATGCAGGGGTTAGAGACCCAGTACTTC
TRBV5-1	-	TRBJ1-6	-	CASSLRADDYNSPLHF	TGCGCCAGCAGCTTGCGGGCGGACGACTATAATTCACCCCTCCACTTT
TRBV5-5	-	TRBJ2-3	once	CASSFTLRHASTDTQYF	TGTGCCAGCAGCTTCACTCTACGGCACGCCAGCACAGATACGCAGTATTTT
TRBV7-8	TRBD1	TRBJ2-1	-	CASSFGQGAEKLYQFF	TGTGCCAGCAGCTTCGGACAGGGAGCGGAAAAACTGTATCAGTTCTTC
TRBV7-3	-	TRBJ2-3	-	CASGDGGNAVQYF	TGTGCCAGCGGGGACGGGGGCAACGCCGTGCAGTATTTT
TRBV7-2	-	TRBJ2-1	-	CASSSQGTWGGDQQFF	TGTGCCAGCAGCTCTCAGGGAACCTGGGGAGGCGATCAGCAGTTCTTC
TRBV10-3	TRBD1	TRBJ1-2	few	CAISESADRGLDYGYTF	TGTGCCATCAGTGAGTCAGCTGACAGGGGCTTGGACTATGGCTACACCTTC
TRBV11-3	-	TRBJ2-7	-	CASSFTVEAYEQYF	TGTGCCAGCAGCTTTACAGTGGAAGCCTACGAGCAGTACTTC
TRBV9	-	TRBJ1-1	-	CATSRGGQSTDTRTEAFF	TGTGCCACCAGCAGGGGTGGACAGAGCACAGATACGCGGACTGAAGCTTTCTTT
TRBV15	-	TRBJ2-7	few	CATSSDAFTYEQYF	TGTGCCACCAGCAGCGACGCTTTCACCTACGAGCAGTACTTC